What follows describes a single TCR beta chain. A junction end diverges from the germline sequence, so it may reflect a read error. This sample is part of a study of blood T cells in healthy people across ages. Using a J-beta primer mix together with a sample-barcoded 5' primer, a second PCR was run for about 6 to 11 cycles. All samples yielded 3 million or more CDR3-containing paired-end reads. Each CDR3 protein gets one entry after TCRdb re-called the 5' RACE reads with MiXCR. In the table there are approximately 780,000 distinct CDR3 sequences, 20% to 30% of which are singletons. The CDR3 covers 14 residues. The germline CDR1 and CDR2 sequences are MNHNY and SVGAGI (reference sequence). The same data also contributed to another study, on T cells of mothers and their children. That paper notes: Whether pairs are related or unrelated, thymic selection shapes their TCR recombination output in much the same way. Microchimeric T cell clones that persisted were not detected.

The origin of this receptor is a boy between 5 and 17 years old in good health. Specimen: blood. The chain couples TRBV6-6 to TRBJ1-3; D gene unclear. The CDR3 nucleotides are TGTGCCGGCAGTTACGGTCCCTCTGGAAACACCATATATTTT. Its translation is CAGSYGPSGNTIYF.